Listed here are 17 T cell receptor beta chains from one sample, sequenced in a study of naive and memory T cell subsets. Both TRBC1 and TRBC2 were covered by a beta constant-region primer of two equimolar oligonucleotides. TCRdb independently ran MiXCR on the UMI-ligation and nested PCR reads; one entry per CDR3 protein. Among 140,000 to 150,000 distinct CDR3 sequences listed, approximately 17% were seen once. Material for sequencing was naive CD4+ T cells from blood. Every receptor here comes from a human donor in good health.

This clonotype came up a few times. V and J are TRBV7-2 and TRBJ1-1, with 8 bases matching TRBD1. Germline CDR1 SGHTA, CDR2 FQGNSA. Trimming at V came to 4 bases and at J to 1 base, leaving 8 bases not matched to a gene. The CDR3 length is 16 residues. CDR3 sequence: CASSSDRDRTNTEAFF. The CDR3 nucleotides are TGTGCCAGCAGCTCCGACCGGGACAGGACGAACACTGAAGCTTTCTTT.

This clonotype was recorded a few times. The V gene is TRBV7-2, the J gene TRBJ2-4, with unresolved D. The CDR3 covers 13 residues. Deletions cut 0 bases from V and 15 bases from J, with 15 bases between. CDR1 and CDR2 from the germline V gene are SGHTA and FQGNSA. The CDR3 loop reads CASSLAIQDVRYF. The CDR3 nucleotides read TGTGCCAGCAGCTTAGCGATCCAGGACGTTCGGTACTTC.

The sample holds many counts of this clonotype. The chain joins TRBV6-6 to TRBJ2-1, with D perhaps matching TRBD2 (5 bases). Germline V gene lookup returns CDR1 MNHNY and CDR2 SVGAGI (reference sequence). V lost 6 bases and J 7 bases, leaving 13 bases between the germline ends. The CDR3 consists of 13 residues. The CDR3 loop reads CASSAPSGNEQFF. The CDR3 DNA follows: TGTGCCAGCAGCGCCCCCTCGGGGAATGAGCAGTTCTTC.

The chain carries TRBV18 and TRBJ1-1; D ambiguous. Looked up from germline, CDR1 is KGHSH and CDR2 is LQKENI. V lost 1 base, J lost 4 bases, and 19 bases lay in between. The CDR3 covers 17 residues. CDR3 sequence reads: CASSPLNRVRFGTEAFF. In DNA, the CDR3 is TGTGCCAGCTCACCACTAAACAGAGTCCGGTTTGGCACTGAAGCTTTCTTT.

The CDR3, as DNA: TGTGCCAGCAGTTTCGTCCAGATGGGGGGGAGCGGCGGGGAGCTGTTTTTT. Residues: CASSFVQMGGSGGELFF. This sequence joins TRBV28 and TRBJ2-2; 7 nucleotides line up with TRBD2. V gave up 3 bases and J gave up 7 bases; unmatched junction bases: 14. CDR3 length equals 17 residues. Germline V gene sequence: CDR1 MDHEN, CDR2 SYDVKM.

In DNA form, the CDR3 reads TGTGCCAGCAGTCCTACCCGGCTCAGAAAAACCTCTGGGGCCAACGTCCTGACTTTC. Protein: CASSPTRLRKTSGANVLTF. V usage is TRBV28 and J usage is TRBJ2-6, with D hard to call. The V end lost 5 bases, the J end lost 0 bases, and 20 bases lay between the germline ends. The length of the CDR3 is 19 residues. Germline V lookup: CDR1 MDHEN, CDR2 SYDVKM.

V usage is TRBV7-9 and J usage is TRBJ1-4; tentatively, D is TRBD1 (6 bases). This CDR3 comprises 18 residues. Germline V gene sequence: CDR1 SEHNR, CDR2 FQNEAQ (reference sequence). Trimming cost V 1 base and J 5 bases, with 20 bases left between them. This CDR3 is CASSLVLARQRGNEKLFF. Written as DNA, the CDR3 is TGTGCCAGCAGCTTAGTCCTGGCCCGACAGAGGGGGAATGAAAAACTGTTTTTT.

This chain links TRBV20-1 with TRBJ2-7, with 13 nucleotides matching TRBD2. V shed 6 bases, J shed 3 bases, and the junction held 2 bases outside the gene matches. Germline loops: CDR1 DFQATT, CDR2 SNEGSKA (reference sequence). The length of the CDR3 is 13 residues. CDR3 sequence: CSAGTSGVYEQYF. DNA for the CDR3: TGCAGTGCAGGGACTAGCGGGGTCTACGAGCAGTACTTC.

This clonotype turned up a few times. The rearrangement uses TRBV25-1 and TRBJ2-1; D may be TRBD1 or TRBD2 (5 bases each). V lost 2 bases and J lost 8, with 10 bases in between. CDR1 is MGHDK and CDR2 is SYGVNS in the germline V gene. The CDR3 runs 13 residues. CDR3 nucleotide sequence: TGTGCCAGCAGTGAAGCAGGGACCCATGAGCAGTTCTTC. This encodes CASSEAGTHEQFF.

This clonotype appeared a few times. This chain links TRBV29-1 with TRBJ1-2; weak D call: TRBD1 (5 bases). Trimming removed 0 bases at V and 4 bases at J, with 12 bases between. The CDR3 is 14 residues long. CDR1 SQVTM and CDR2 ANQGSEA come from the germline V gene. This chain's CDR3 is CSVEDQGARYGYTF. CDR3 DNA: TGCAGCGTTGAAGATCAAGGGGCGCGCTATGGCTACACCTTC.

The chain couples TRBV5-1 to TRBJ2-1, with 8 bases lining up with TRBD2. The V gene's germline CDR1 is SGHRS and CDR2 YFSETQ. The CDR3 spans 16 residues. Unmatched junction bases numbered 5, after V lost 0 bases and J lost 3 bases. The CDR3 DNA is TGCGCCAGCAGCTTGGCCACTAGCGGAGTCTACAATGAGCAGTTCTTC. Translation: CASSLATSGVYNEQFF. The variable domain in full, with the rest retrieved from reference TRBV5-1 and TRBJ2-1, is KAGVTQTPRYLIKTRGQQVTLSCSPISGHRSVSWYQQTPGQGLQFLFEYFSETQRNKGNFPGRFSGRQFSNSRSEMNVSTLELGDSALYLCASSLATSGVYNEQFFGPGTRLTVL.

A few counts support this clonotype. The chain recombines TRBV28 with TRBJ1-5, with 8 bases that match TRBD1. Looked up from germline, CDR1 is MDHEN and CDR2 is SYDVKM. J was trimmed by 6 bases and V by 4 bases; bases with no gene match: 11. This CDR3 has 16 amino acids. The CDR3 spells CASSSPGQGNRQPQHF. The DNA of the CDR3 is TGTGCCAGCAGTTCACCTGGACAGGGCAATCGTCAGCCCCAGCATTTT.

The chain is built from TRBV6-1 and TRBJ2-1, with D perhaps matching TRBD1 or TRBD2 (5 bases each). The germline gives CDR1 MNHNS, CDR2 SASEGT. The CDR3 sequence is 14 residues long. Trimming took 4 bases from V and 8 from J, leaving 15 bases between them. The CDR3 coding sequence is TGTGCCAGCAGTGGGGGACGTACACGCGATGAGCAGTTCTTC. It encodes CASSGGRTRDEQFF.

This clonotype was seen a handful of times. This rearrangement joins TRBV29-1 to TRBJ1-1; D is uncertain. CDR1 and CDR2 from the germline V gene are SQVTM and ANQGSEA. CDR3 length: 13 residues. Trimming took off 5 bases at V and 0 bases at J, with 10 bases between the two ends. As DNA, the CDR3 is TGCAGCGTTTCTCGGTTAATGAACACTGAAGCTTTCTTT. As protein: CSVSRLMNTEAFF.

The chain recombines TRBV2 with TRBJ2-3; a weak D match, TRBD2 (6 bases). V lost 9 bases and J lost 0, with 13 bases in between. The CDR3 is made up of 14 amino acids. From germline, CDR1 is SNHLY and CDR2 FYNNEI. For the CDR3, the DNA is TGTGCCAGTCAGCGGGCGAAAAGCACAGATACGCAGTATTTT. It yields the protein CASQRAKSTDTQYF.

The gene calls are TRBV5-6 and TRBJ2-5; 7 bases map to TRBD1. Looked up from germline, CDR1 is SGHDT and CDR2 is YYEEEE. J was trimmed by 3 bases and V by 4 bases; bases with no gene match: 12. CDR3 length: 16 residues. CDR3: CASSTPQQGLEETQYF. The CDR3 DNA reads as TGTGCCAGCAGCACCCCCCAACAGGGGCTGGAAGAGACCCAGTACTTC.

There are a few counts of this clonotype. V and J are TRBV6-6 and TRBJ2-7; possibly TRBD1 for D (5 bases). V dropped 4 bases and J dropped 4 bases, with 17 bases sitting between them. Germline loops: CDR1 MNHNY, CDR2 SVGAGI (reference sequence). CDR3 length: 15 amino acids. The CDR3: CASSSDRVVWYEQYF. In DNA form, the CDR3 reads TGTGCCAGCAGTTCTGACAGAGTTGTGTGGTACGAGCAGTACTTC.